Below are 24 T cell receptor beta chains sequenced from a single sample in a study of blood T cell repertoires in COVID-19. The protocol was immunoSEQ multiplex PCR, while the TCRdb copy is restricted to in-frame clones and leaves out a portion. Of 170,000 or so clones listed, around 87% are singletons. The specimen was peripheral blood. The receptor set was obtained from a man between 35 and 55 years old with active or convalescent COVID-19.

The chain carries TRBV6-2 or TRBV6-3 and TRBJ1-1; D may be TRBD1 (6 bases). The CDR3 sequence is 13 residues long. The germline V and J ends were trimmed by 4 bases and 5 bases, with 11 bases remaining between them. From germline, CDR1 is MNHEY and CDR2 SVGEGT. The CDR3, as DNA: TGTGCCAGCAGTTTTAAAGGGGGTACTGAAGCTTTCTTT. As protein: CASSFKGGTEAFF.

The chain has TRBV9 and TRBJ1-2; 9 bases align to TRBD1. The germline V gene has CDR1 SGDLS and CDR2 YYNGEE. The CDR3 sequence is 15 residues long. Unmatched junction bases numbered 10, after V lost 4 bases and J lost 6 bases. The CDR3 here is CASSLQDRGLDGYTF. CDR3 in DNA: TGTGCCAGCAGCCTTCAGGACAGGGGTCTGGATGGCTACACCTTC.

The CDR3: CASSPGQGSTEAFF. The DNA for the CDR3 is TGTGCCAGCAGCCCGGGACAGGGTTCCACTGAAGCTTTCTTT. The chain links TRBV7-3 to TRBJ1-1; 9 bases match TRBD1. V lost 5 bases, J lost 4 bases, and 5 bases stayed unmatched. Germline V CDR1 and CDR2: SGHTA, FQGTGA. CDR3 length equals 14 residues.

V and J are TRBV5-6 and TRBJ1-2; 7 nucleotides agree with TRBD1. V lost 4 bases, J lost 4 bases, and 7 bases stayed unmatched. The length of the CDR3 is 14 residues. Germline-derived CDR1 and CDR2 are SGHDT and YYEEEE. The CDR3 protein is CASSHITGAYGYTF. For the CDR3, the DNA is TGTGCCAGCAGCCATATCACAGGGGCCTATGGCTACACCTTC.

The rearrangement joins TRBV13 to TRBJ2-3; D uncertain. Trimming left V 1 base short and J 1 base short, with 6 bases between. Germline V gene lookup returns CDR1 PRHDT and CDR2 FYEKMQ (reference sequence). The CDR3 covers 14 residues. CDR3 sequence: CASSLASGTDTQYF. The CDR3, as DNA: TGTGCCAGCAGCTTAGCCTCTGGCACAGATACGCAGTATTTT. Together with reference TRBV13 and TRBJ2-3, the CDR3 gives the full variable domain: AAGVIQSPRHLIKEKRETATLKCYPIPRHDTVYWYQQGPGQDPQFLISFYEKMQSDKGSIPDRFSAQQFSDYHSELNMSSLELGDSALYFCASSLASGTDTQYFGPGTRLTVL.

The V gene is TRBV4-2, the J gene TRBJ1-4; 9 bases are shared with TRBD1. Germline CDR1 reads LGHNA; CDR2 reads YNFKEQ. Trimming at V came to 2 bases and at J to 7 bases, leaving 8 bases not matched to a gene. The CDR3 totals 16 residues. The CDR3 sequence: CASSQRTGASIEKLFF. CDR3 bases: TGTGCCAGCAGCCAAAGGACAGGGGCCTCGATTGAAAAACTGTTTTTT.

The chain is built from TRBV11-2 and TRBJ1-6, with a tentative D call TRBD1 (5 bases). The CDR3 contains 14 residues. V lost 5 bases and J 9 bases, leaving 14 bases between the germline ends. Germline loops: CDR1 SGHAT, CDR2 FQNNGV. CDR3 sequence reads: CASSPRQGSSPLHF. In nucleotides, the CDR3 is TGTGCCAGCAGCCCGAGGCAGGGTAGTTCACCCCTCCACTTT.

The chain carries TRBV13 and TRBJ2-1; 13 bases match TRBD2. The J segment lost 1 base and the V segment lost 2 bases, leaving 5 bases of the junction unmatched. This CDR3 is built from 18 residues. The germline CDR1 and CDR2 sequences are PRHDT and FYEKMQ (reference sequence). Here the CDR3 DNA reads TGTGCCAGCAGCTTACTGACTAGCGGGGGGTTGTCCTACAATGAGCAGTTCTTC. The encoded protein is CASSLLTSGGLSYNEQFF.

The sample holds one count of this clone. The chain has TRBV7-8 and TRBJ2-7; D is undetermined. This CDR3 contains 15 residues. Trimming cost V 1 base and J 0 bases, with 10 bases left between them. The V gene's germline CDR1 is SGHVS and CDR2 FQNEAQ. CDR3: CASSLVAESSYEQYF. The CDR3 region has the DNA TGTGCCAGCAGCTTAGTTGCTGAGAGCTCCTACGAGCAGTACTTC.

The rearrangement joins TRBV27 to TRBJ1-1; D is unclear. The germline CDR1 and CDR2 sequences are MNHEY and SMNVEV (reference sequence). The CDR3 runs to 13 residues. Trimming removed 8 bases at V and 3 bases at J, with 13 bases between. The CDR3 spells CASFAWEDTEAFF. The CDR3 DNA reads TGTGCCAGCTTTGCCTGGGAGGACACTGAAGCTTTCTTT.

The V and J genes are TRBV12-5 and TRBJ1-5; D is perhaps TRBD1 (6 bases). This CDR3 is built from 15 residues. The V and J ends lost 7 bases and 2 bases respectively, with 15 bases between them. Looked up from germline, CDR1 is LGHNT and CDR2 is FRNRAP. CDR3 protein: CASDTEDSGNQPQHF. The DNA of the CDR3 is TGTGCTAGTGACACCGAGGACAGCGGCAATCAGCCCCAGCATTTT.

The V call is TRBV5-1, the J call TRBJ1-5; 8 bases match TRBD1. V lost 3 bases to trimming and J lost 7 bases; unmatched junction nucleotides: 9. The CDR3 is 15 amino acids. Germline loops: CDR1 SGHRS, CDR2 YFSETQ. In DNA form, the CDR3 reads TGCGCCAGCAGCTCAGCAGGGGGCCCCTTCCAGCCCCAGCATTTT. Its translation: CASSSAGGPFQPQHF.

The chain links TRBV6-4 to TRBJ2-3; 10 nucleotides match TRBD1. With 3 bases clipped from V and 3 bases from J, the junction kept 3 bases outside the gene matches. The CDR3 sequence is 15 residues long. Germline lookup yields CDR1 MRHNA and CDR2 SNTAGT. The CDR3 bases are TGTGCCAGCAGTGAGTGGGGACAGGGGACAGATACGCAGTATTTT. This translates into CASSEWGQGTDTQYF.

This clone has just a few counts. CDR3 loop: CATSREARVYNSPLHF. Written as DNA, the CDR3 is TGTGCCACCTCTCGAGAAGCAAGAGTTTATAATTCACCCCTCCACTTT. The J gene is TRBJ1-6, the V gene TRBV15; D not resolved. The germline V gene encodes CDR1 LNHNV and CDR2 YYDKDF (reference sequence). Deletions cut 8 bases from V and 4 bases from J, with 18 bases between. The CDR3 totals 16 residues.

This chain uses TRBV6-5 with TRBJ2-2; TRBD1 is a possible D gene (6 bases). CDR1 is MNHEY, CDR2 SVGAGI, per germline. CDR3 length equals 15 residues. The V end was cut by 0 bases, the J end by 4 bases, with 9 bases between. CDR3 nucleotides: TGTGCCAGCAGTTACTCGGGGGCCGGCACCGGGGAGCTGTTTTTT. This translates into CASSYSGAGTGELFF.

This chain connects TRBV3-1 (or the pseudogene TRBV3-2) to TRBJ1-2; TRBD1 is a possible D gene (6 bases). CDR1 is LGHDT, CDR2 YNNKEL, per germline (reference sequence). CDR3 length: 17 residues. Trimming stripped 1 base from V and 3 bases from J, with 18 bases between. CDR3 region: CASSQGLDRNSDYGYTF. CDR3 nucleotide sequence: TGTGCCAGCAGCCAAGGCCTGGACAGAAACTCGGACTATGGCTACACCTTC.

This clone was seen once. With a far larger clone one base away, a read error is the likely cause. The chain uses TRBV6-5 and TRBJ2-2; unclear D gene. The CDR3 has 12 residues. Trimming removed 7 bases from V and 1 base from J, with 4 bases in between. Germline CDR1 MNHEY, CDR2 SVGAGI. CDR3: CASTMNTGELFF. The CDR3 coding sequence is TGTGCCAGCACCATGAACACCGGGGAGCTGTTTTTT.

This chain uses TRBV12-3 or TRBV12-4 with TRBJ1-1; tentatively, D is TRBD1 (6 bases). The CDR3 is 12 residues long. V lost 7 bases to trimming and J lost 5 bases, with 11 bases between them. The CDR3 sequence is CASIQGVTEAFF. The DNA of the CDR3 is TGTGCCAGCATACAGGGAGTAACTGAAGCTTTCTTT.

This clone came up once. V usage is TRBV19 and J usage is TRBJ1-1; 9 positions agree with TRBD1. The V and J ends lost 8 bases and 2 bases, in that order; junction bases with no gene match: 12. CDR3 size: 16 residues. Germline CDR1 is LNHDA and CDR2 is SQIVND (reference sequence). The CDR3 sequence: CASRLLPGQGNTEAFF. In DNA form, the CDR3 reads TGTGCCAGTCGCCTACTCCCGGGACAGGGTAACACTGAAGCTTTCTTT.

The V gene is TRBV27, the J gene TRBJ2-7, with D perhaps TRBD1 (5 bases). Deletions cut 6 bases from V and 3 bases from J, with 6 bases between. CDR1 and CDR2 (germline): MNHEY, SMNVEV (reference sequence). This CDR3 comprises 11 residues. DNA for the CDR3: TGTGCCAGCAGCCAGGGCTACGAGCAGTACTTC. Protein product: CASSQGYEQYF.

This chain connects TRBV2 to TRBJ2-7; TRBD2 might be the D (5 bases). With 6 bases removed from V and 0 bases from J, the gap between germline ends came to 12 bases. The germline gives CDR1 SNHLY, CDR2 FYNNEI. CDR3 size: 14 residues. The DNA for the CDR3 is TGTGCCAGCAGCCGCGGACTTCTCTCCTACGAGCAGTACTTC. Amino acid sequence: CASSRGLLSYEQYF.

This clone was detected only once. The chain has TRBV6-1 and TRBJ1-4, with 8 bases matching TRBD1. The CDR3 is made up of 15 amino acids. The germline V gene encodes CDR1 MNHNS and CDR2 SASEGT. With 2 bases clipped from V and 8 bases from J, the junction kept 7 bases outside the gene matches. CDR3 region: CASSERRTGLEKLFF. The CDR3 coding sequence is TGTGCCAGCAGTGAAAGACGGACAGGGTTAGAAAAACTGTTTTTT.

The chain is built from TRBV5-4 and TRBJ2-7; D might be TRBD1 (7 bases). V was cut by 4 bases and J by 5 bases, with 16 bases left in between. Germline CDR1 is SGHNT and CDR2 is YYREEE (reference sequence). The CDR3 runs 14 residues. CDR3 in DNA: TGTGCCAGCAGCCCAGGGGGGTTTATCGACGAGCAGTACTTC. It yields the protein CASSPGGFIDEQYF.

In regard to this clone: The same CDR3 can be traced to other DNA sequences in this sample. The chain recombines TRBV5-1 with TRBJ1-1; 7 nucleotides line up with TRBD1. CDR1 is SGHRS and CDR2 is YFSETQ in the germline V gene. V was pared by 0 bases and J by 1 base, with 3 bases of the junction left unmatched. The CDR3 has 15 amino acids. This CDR3 is CASSLDRGANTEAFF. The CDR3 nucleotides are TGCGCCAGCAGCTTGGACAGGGGCGCGAACACTGAAGCTTTCTTT. Full variable domain (rest looked up from reference TRBV5-1 and TRBJ1-1): KAGVTQTPRYLIKTRGQQVTLSCSPISGHRSVSWYQQTPGQGLQFLFEYFSETQRNKGNFPGRFSGRQFSNSRSEMNVSTLELGDSALYLCASSLDRGANTEAFFGQGTRLTVV.